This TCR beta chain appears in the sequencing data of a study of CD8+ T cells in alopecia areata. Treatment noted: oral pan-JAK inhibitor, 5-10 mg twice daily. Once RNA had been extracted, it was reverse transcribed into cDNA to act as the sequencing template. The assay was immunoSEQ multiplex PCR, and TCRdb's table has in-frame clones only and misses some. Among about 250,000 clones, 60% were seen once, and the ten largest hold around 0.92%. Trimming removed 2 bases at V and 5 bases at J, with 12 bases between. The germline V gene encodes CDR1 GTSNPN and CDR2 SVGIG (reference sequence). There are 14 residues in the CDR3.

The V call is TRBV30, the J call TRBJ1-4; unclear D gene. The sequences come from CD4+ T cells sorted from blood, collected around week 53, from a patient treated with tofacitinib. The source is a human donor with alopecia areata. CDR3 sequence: CAWSKTRKNEKLFF. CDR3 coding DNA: TGTGCCTGGAGTAAGACACGGAAAAATGAAAAACTGTTTTTT. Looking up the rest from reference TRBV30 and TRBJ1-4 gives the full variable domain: SQTIHQWPATLVQPVGSPLSLECTVEGTSNPNLYWYRQAAGRGLQLLFYSVGIGQISSEVPQNLSASRPQDRQFILSSKKLLLSDSGFYLCAWSKTRKNEKLFFGSGTQLSVL.